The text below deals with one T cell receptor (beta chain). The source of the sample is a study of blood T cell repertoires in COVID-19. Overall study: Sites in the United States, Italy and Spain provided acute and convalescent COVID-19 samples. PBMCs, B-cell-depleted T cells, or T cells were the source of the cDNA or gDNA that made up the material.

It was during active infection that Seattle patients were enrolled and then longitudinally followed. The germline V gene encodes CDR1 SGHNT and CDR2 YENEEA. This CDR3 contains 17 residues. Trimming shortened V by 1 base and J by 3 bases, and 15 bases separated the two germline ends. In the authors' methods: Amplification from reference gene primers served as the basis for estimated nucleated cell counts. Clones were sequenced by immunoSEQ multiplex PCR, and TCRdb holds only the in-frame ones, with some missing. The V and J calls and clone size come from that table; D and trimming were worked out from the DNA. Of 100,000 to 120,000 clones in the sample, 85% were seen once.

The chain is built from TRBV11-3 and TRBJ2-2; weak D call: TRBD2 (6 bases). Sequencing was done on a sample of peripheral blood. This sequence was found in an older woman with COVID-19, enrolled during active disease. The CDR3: CASSLVYGTPDTGELFF. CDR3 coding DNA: TGTGCCAGCAGCTTAGTTTACGGGACTCCAGACACCGGGGAGCTGTTTTTT.